These T cell receptor beta chains were read from a single sample in a study of T cells in Graves' hyperthyroidism and ophthalmopathy. Each CDR3 protein gets one entry after TCRdb re-called the multiplex PCR reads with MiXCR. There are some 510,000 distinct CDR3 sequences in the sample; around 42% occur only once, and 8.2% lies in the top ten. Specimen: peripheral blood or thyroid tissue (not recorded which). These receptors were taken from a woman under 30 with Graves' hyperthyroidism. Each CDR3 is given with its conserved first and last residue. The D gene is left open where the match is weak. Clone size is stated in some rows and not others, as once, few, many or a class when expanded.

V gene	D gene	J gene	clone size	CDR3 protein
TRBV11-2	-	TRBJ1-2	few	CASSLGLDGYTF
TRBV7-9	-	TRBJ1-6	few	CASSLYERDNSPLHF
TRBV6-5	TRBD1	TRBJ1-3	-	CASSYTWDRVFSGNTIYF
TRBV10-3	TRBD1	TRBJ1-6	-	CAISETGGYNSPLHF
TRBV25-1	TRBD1	TRBJ1-1	-	CASSEAGSLDREAFF
TRBV24-1	TRBD1	TRBJ2-2	few	CATSDHGQGLRDTGELFF
TRBV2	-	TRBJ2-5	-	CASRFAQETQYF
TRBV10-3	TRBD2	TRBJ2-7	many	CAISEGLAGGYEQYF
TRBV9	TRBD1	TRBJ1-1	few	CASSLRLTGSEAFF
TRBV12-3/TRBV12-4	-	TRBJ1-5	-	CASRRGRTGQPQHF
TRBV25-1	-	TRBJ2-2	-	CASSDQHGQGGTGELFF
TRBV2	TRBD2	TRBJ2-5	-	CASSDLAGEQYF
TRBV2	-	TRBJ1-1	-	CASSVSGVETMNTEAFF
TRBV9	-	TRBJ2-7	-	CASSQESGLAAYEQYF
TRBV2	TRBD1	TRBJ2-7	-	CASRLDGQGSYEQYF
TRBV7-3	-	TRBJ2-2	many	CASSLTLTGELFF
TRBV19	TRBD1	TRBJ2-7	few	CASSIGDRVLF
TRBV7-2	-	TRBJ2-7	-	CASSQRAGASGEQYF
TRBV7-2	-	TRBJ2-5	-	CASSLGARGPQETQYF
TRBV2	-	TRBJ1-2	-	CASSERTAYYGYTF
TRBV6-5	-	TRBJ1-6	-	CASSNDVANSPLHF
TRBV9	TRBD1	TRBJ1-1	many	CASSATGVTEAFF
TRBV25-1	-	TRBJ1-6	-	CASNPGNNSPLHF
TRBV12-3/TRBV12-4	TRBD1	TRBJ1-4	once	CASSVAQGANEKLFF
TRBV10-1	TRBD1	TRBJ2-7	-	CASSARDSVYEQYF
TRBV2	-	TRBJ1-5	-	CASSEAWGGSQPQHF
TRBV15	TRBD2	-	-	CATSRDLGLAGGSYEQFF
TRBV19	-	TRBJ1-5	-	CASSPWGINNQPQHF
TRBV10-3	-	TRBJ2-3	-	CAISEWATLGDTQYF
TRBV14	-	TRBJ1-2	-	CASSHEVRAGGYTF
TRBV7-8	-	TRBJ1-1	many	CASSFQGHTEAFF
TRBV29-1	-	TRBJ2-7	-	CSQPGGGHEQYF
TRBV7-9	-	TRBJ2-7	-	CASNLYRYEQYF
TRBV7-9	TRBD1	TRBJ2-7	many	CASSPAGTGPYEQYF
TRBV7-9	-	TRBJ2-2	-	CASSLRITGELFF
TRBV7-8	-	TRBJ2-5	many	CASSSPVRQETQYF
TRBV2	-	TRBJ1-2	-	CASSGGGQGVDGYTF
TRBV7-2	-	TRBJ1-4	few	CASSPQGQNEKLFF